These 2 T cell receptor beta chains were sequenced from one sample in a study of blood T cells in healthy people across ages. Through a sample-barcoded 5' primer and a J-beta primer mix, a second PCR was run for roughly 7 to 12 cycles. One entry per CDR3 protein results from TCRdb running MiXCR on the 5' RACE reads. This table holds 850,000 or so distinct CDR3 sequences, less than 35% found once. The sequenced material came from blood. These receptors all stem from a woman older than 75 in good health.

This clonotype was picked up one time. V is TRBV7-2 and J is TRBJ2-4; the D gene is possibly TRBD2 (5 bases). The tail of the sequence fits TRBJ2-7 better, so the J call may be wrong. Germline assignment: CDR1 SGHTA and CDR2 FQGNSA. CDR3 length equals 15 residues. CDR3 region: CASSPRPRGSYEQYF. CDR3 in DNA: TGTGCCAGCAGCCCCCGCCCTCGGGGTTCCTACGAGCAGTACTTC.

This clonotype was observed a few times. A much larger clone differs from this one at a single base, so this may be a read error. The chain recombines TRBV20-1 with TRBJ1-2; 7 nucleotides agree with TRBD1. Germline V gene data show CDR1 as DFQATT and CDR2 as SNEGSKA (reference sequence). After removal of 4 bases from V and 7 bases from J, the junction contained 12 bases not matched to a gene. The CDR3 consists of 14 residues. In nucleotides, the CDR3 is TGCAGTGCTACCTCAGGGGGGATCCGCTTTGGCTACACCTTC. The encoded protein is CSATSGGIRFGYTF.